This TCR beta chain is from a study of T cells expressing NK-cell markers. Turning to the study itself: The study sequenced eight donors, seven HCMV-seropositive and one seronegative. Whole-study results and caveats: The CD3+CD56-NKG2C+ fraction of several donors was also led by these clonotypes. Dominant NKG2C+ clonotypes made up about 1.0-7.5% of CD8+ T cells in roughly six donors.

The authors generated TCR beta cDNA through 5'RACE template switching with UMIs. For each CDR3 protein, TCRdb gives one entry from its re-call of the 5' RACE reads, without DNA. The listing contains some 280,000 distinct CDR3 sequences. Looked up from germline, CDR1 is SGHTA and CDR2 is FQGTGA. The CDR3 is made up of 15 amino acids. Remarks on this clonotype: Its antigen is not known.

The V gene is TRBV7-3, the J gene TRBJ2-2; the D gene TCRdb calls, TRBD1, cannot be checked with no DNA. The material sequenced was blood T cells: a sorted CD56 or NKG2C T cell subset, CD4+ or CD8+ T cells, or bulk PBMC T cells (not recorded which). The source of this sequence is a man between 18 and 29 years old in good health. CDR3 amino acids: CASSTGTPGSGELFF.